This is a list of T cell receptor beta chains from one sample in a study of OX40 agonist ivuxolimab in advanced cancers. Clones were sequenced by immunoSEQ multiplex PCR, and TCRdb holds only the in-frame ones, with some missing. This sample has almost 90,000 clones, with 80% to 90% found just once. This specimen was CD4+ or CD8+ T cells sorted from blood, taken in a trial of the OX40 agonist ivuxolimab. These receptors came from an adult with an advanced solid tumor such as melanoma, head and neck, liver or kidney cancer. Both conserved end residues are part of each CDR3. A D gene is named only where the DNA matches it firmly. Expanded clones get a size class; other rows say once, few or many, or leave the size out.

v_gene	d_gene	abundance	j_gene	CDR3aa	CDR3nt
TRBV11-2	NA	NA	TRBJ1-1	CASSLERGAEAFF	TGTGCCAGCAGCTTAGAAAGAGGGGCTGAAGCTTTCTTT
TRBV7-9	TRBD2	NA	TRBJ2-5	CASSLAGVGETQYF	TGTGCCAGCAGCCTAGCGGGAGTTGGAGAGACCCAGTACTTC
TRBV14	TRBD1	NA	TRBJ2-7	CASSTWGQDYEQYF	TGTGCCAGCAGCACGTGGGGACAGGACTACGAGCAGTACTTC
TRBV6-5	NA	NA	TRBJ1-2	CASRGRGASGYTF	TGTGCCAGCAGGGGTCGGGGGGCGAGCGGCTACACCTTC
TRBV6-5	TRBD2	NA	TRBJ2-1	CASSYRTSGRPNEQFF	TGTGCCAGCAGTTACCGGACTAGCGGGAGGCCGAATGAGCAGTTCTTC
TRBV6-1	NA	few	TRBJ1-5	CASAFSGNQPQHF	TGTGCCAGCGCGTTTAGCGGCAATCAGCCCCAGCATTTT
TRBV2	TRBD2	NA	TRBJ2-1	CASKLAGVGYNEQFF	TGTGCCAGCAAACTGGCGGGAGTAGGCTACAATGAGCAGTTCTTC
TRBV9	TRBD1	NA	TRBJ2-5	CASSVWTGGQETQYF	TGTGCCAGCAGCGTCTGGACAGGGGGTCAAGAGACCCAGTACTTC
TRBV18	NA	NA	TRBJ1-6	CASSPPGPDNSPLHF	TGTGCCAGCTCACCACCGGGGCCCGATAATTCACCCCTCCACTTT
TRBV11-2	NA	NA	TRBJ1-5	CASSLGGADQPQHF	TGTGCCAGCAGCTTAGGAGGGGCAGATCAGCCCCAGCATTTT
TRBV28	NA	NA	TRBJ2-2	CASRTGVPGELFF	TGTGCCAGCAGAACGGGAGTCCCCGGGGAGCTGTTTTTT
TRBV5-6	NA	few	TRBJ1-5	CASSLVGAWDQPQHF	TGTGCCAGCAGCTTGGTGGGGGCCTGGGATCAGCCCCAGCATTTT
TRBV7-5	NA	NA	TRBJ2-3	CVRSATPGTRGTDTQYF	TGTGTCAGAAGCGCAACCCCCGGGACTCGAGGCACAGATACGCAGTATTTT
TRBV4-1	TRBD2	NA	TRBJ2-1	CASSQDLAGGYNEQFF	TGCGCCAGCAGCCAAGACCTAGCGGGGGGATACAATGAGCAGTTCTTC
TRBV5-1	NA	NA	TRBJ2-3	CASGPTGYTGPDTQYF	TGCGCCAGCGGCCCCACAGGGTACACTGGCCCAGATACGCAGTATTTT
TRBV7-9	NA	NA	TRBJ1-2	CASSLKGNYGYTF	TGTGCCAGCAGCTTAAAGGGTAACTATGGCTACACCTTC
TRBV7-3	TRBD2	NA	TRBJ2-5	CASSPSGGGQETQYF	TGTGCCAGCAGCCCAAGCGGGGGGGGCCAAGAGACCCAGTACTTC
TRBV2	NA	NA	TRBJ1-1	CASSRVNTEAFF	TGTGCCAGCAGTAGGGTAAACACTGAAGCTTTCTTT
TRBV6-6	NA	NA	TRBJ2-2	CASSYLGELFF	TGTGCCAGCAGTTACTTGGGGGAGCTGTTTTTT
TRBV7-2	NA	NA	TRBJ1-4	CASSLADNTYEKLFF	TGTGCCAGCAGCTTAGCAGACAACACGTATGAAAAACTGTTTTTT
TRBV5-5	NA	NA	TRBJ1-3	CASSPLPGPGNTIYF	TGTGCCAGCAGTCCCCTGCCCGGGCCCGGAAACACCATATATTTT
TRBV6-6	NA	NA	TRBJ2-2	CASSPGQHTGELFF	TGTGCCAGCAGTCCGGGACAACACACCGGGGAGCTGTTTTTT
TRBV6-4	TRBD2	NA	TRBJ2-3	CASSYLADPSTDTQYF	TGTGCCAGCAGTTATCTAGCGGACCCAAGCACAGATACGCAGTATTTT
TRBV5-4	NA	NA	TRBJ2-7	CASSRTVGEQYF	TGTGCCAGCAGCCGCACAGTGGGCGAGCAGTACTTC
TRBV29-1	TRBD2	NA	TRBJ2-3	CSATGGGGGTDTQYF	TGCAGCGCCACCGGGGGGGGCGGGGGCACAGATACGCAGTATTTT
TRBV29-1	NA	NA	TRBJ2-4	CSTAGQQNIQYF	TGCAGCACGGCGGGACAGCAAAACATTCAGTACTTC
TRBV18	NA	NA	TRBJ1-5	CASSPTPLGNQPQHF	TGTGCCAGCTCACCGACCCCCCTTGGCAATCAGCCCCAGCATTTT
TRBV5-6	TRBD2	NA	TRBJ2-2	CASSRGLANTGELFF	TGTGCCAGCAGCCGGGGACTAGCGAACACCGGGGAGCTGTTTTTT
TRBV7-7	NA	NA	TRBJ1-5	CASSLGTGSNQPQHF	TGTGCCAGCAGCTTAGGTACAGGGAGCAATCAGCCCCAGCATTTT
TRBV19	TRBD2	NA	TRBJ2-3	CASSGGLASVTDTQYF	TGTGCCAGTAGTGGGGGACTAGCGAGCGTCACAGATACGCAGTATTTT
TRBV27	TRBD1	few	TRBJ2-2	CASSFSTGNAGELFF	TGTGCCAGCAGTTTCTCGACAGGGAACGCCGGGGAGCTGTTTTTT
TRBV5-1	NA	NA	TRBJ2-5	CASSPGRIQETQYF	TGCGCCAGCAGCCCGGGACGGATCCAAGAGACCCAGTACTTC
TRBV6-6	NA	NA	TRBJ1-1	CASSHGAGAEAFF	TGTGCCAGCAGCCACGGGGCCGGGGCTGAAGCTTTCTTT
TRBV5-6	NA	NA	TRBJ2-1	CASSSGPDAISYNEQFF	TGTGCCAGCAGCTCGGGACCGGACGCAATCTCCTACAATGAGCAGTTCTTC
TRBV5-8	NA	NA	TRBJ2-5	CASSLAIQLLGTQYF	TGTGCCAGCAGCTTGGCAATACAGCTATTAGGGACCCAGTACTTC
TRBV4-3	NA	NA	TRBJ2-5	CASSPRGGETQYF	TGCGCCAGCAGCCCCAGGGGGGGAGAGACCCAGTACTTC
TRBV5-1	TRBD1	NA	TRBJ1-2	CASSYGQAQNGYTF	TGCGCCAGCAGTTACGGACAGGCCCAAAATGGCTACACCTTC
TRBV5-4	TRBD1	NA	TRBJ2-6	CASSPPGQGALGANVLTF	TGTGCCAGCAGCCCACCGGGACAGGGGGCGCTTGGGGCCAACGTCCTGACTTTC